This T cell receptor beta chain derives from a study of CD8 T cells in ankylosing spondylitis. Findings and limits, study-wide: Seemingly distinctive of ankylosing spondylitis blood was a TCR beta motif formed by eight highly homologous variants. Both synovial fluid and blood in reactive arthritis had previously been reported to carry some motif variants. There was reportedly significant enrichment of clones that were disease-linked in matched ankylosing spondylitis synovial fluid.

There are many counts of this clonotype. Its antigen is as yet unknown. Scientists made TCR beta libraries using quantitative 5'-RACE with molecular barcodes. TCRdb analysed the 5' RACE reads with MiXCR anew, one entry per CDR3 protein. The repertoire holds 45,000 to 65,000 distinct CDR3 sequences, 6.5% to 8% seen once, with about 8.9% in the top ten. The receptor was isolated from a female donor with ankylosing spondylitis or in good health (not recorded which). Sequencing was carried out using blood, either unsorted or a sorted T cell fraction (not recorded which).

Here the CDR3 reads CASSFPQGSSYEQYF. Written as DNA, the CDR3 is TGTGCCAGCAGCTTCCCGCAAGGGAGCTCCTACGAGCAGTACTTC. The chain recombines TRBV12-3 or TRBV12-4 with TRBJ2-7, with D maybe TRBD2 (5 bases). Trimming left V 6 bases short and J 0 bases short, with 15 bases between. The CDR3 is 15 residues long.